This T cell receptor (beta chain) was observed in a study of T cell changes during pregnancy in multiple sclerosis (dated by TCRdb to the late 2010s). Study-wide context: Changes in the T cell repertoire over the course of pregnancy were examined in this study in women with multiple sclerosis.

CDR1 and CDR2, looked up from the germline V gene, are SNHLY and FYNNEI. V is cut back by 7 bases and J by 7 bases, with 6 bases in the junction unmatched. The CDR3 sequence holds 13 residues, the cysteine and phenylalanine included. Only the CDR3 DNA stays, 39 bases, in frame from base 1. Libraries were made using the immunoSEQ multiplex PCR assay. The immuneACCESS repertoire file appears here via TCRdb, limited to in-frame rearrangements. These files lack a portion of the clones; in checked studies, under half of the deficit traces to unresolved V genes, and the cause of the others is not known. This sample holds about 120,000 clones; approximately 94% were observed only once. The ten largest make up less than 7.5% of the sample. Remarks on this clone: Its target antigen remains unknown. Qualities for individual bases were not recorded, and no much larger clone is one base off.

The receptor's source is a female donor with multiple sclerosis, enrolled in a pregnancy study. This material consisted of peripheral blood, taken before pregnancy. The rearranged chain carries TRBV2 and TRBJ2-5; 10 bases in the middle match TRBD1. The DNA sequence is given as TGTGCCAGCACTGGGGACAGGGGATCGACCCAGTACTTC. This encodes CASTGDRGSTQYF.